The 14 T cell receptor beta chains below all came from one sample that was sequenced in a study of spatial heterogeneity in lung cancer. These receptors' antigens are unknown. Using its own MiXCR run on the 5' RACE reads, TCRdb lists one record per CDR3 protein. The sample shows about 1,500 distinct CDR3 sequences, 15% to 17% of them seen only once. Time point specified: sample taken at primary tumor resection. Regarding the study as a whole: Counts of expanded alpha and beta TCRs within tumors tracked the tumor nonsynonymous mutation count.

Sequencing was performed on lung tumor tissue, taken at surgery. All receptors derive from a male donor with early-stage non-small cell lung cancer.

This clonotype is labeled hyperexpanded. V gene TRBV9 combines with J gene TRBJ1-5; 8 bases agree with TRBD1. This CDR3 has 14 amino acids. The V and J ends lost 3 bases and 4 bases, in that order; junction bases with no gene match: 3. Germline CDR1 is SGDLS and CDR2 is YYNGEE. CDR3 residues: CASSAGGRNQPQHF. The CDR3 nucleotides read TGTGCCAGCAGCGCAGGGGGCAGGAATCAGCCCCAGCATTTT.

By sample fraction, this clonotype is medium-sized. V usage is TRBV7-6 and J usage is TRBJ1-5, with 7 bases matching TRBD1. CDR1 is SGHVS, CDR2 FNYEAQ, per germline. The CDR3 runs to 15 residues. Trimming cost V 1 base and J 2 bases; bases outside gene matches: 2. DNA for the CDR3: TGTGCCAGCAGCTTAGGGACAGGAGGCAATCAGCCCCAGCATTTT. Its translation: CASSLGTGGNQPQHF.

The chain is built from TRBV6-5 and TRBJ2-1; D not resolved. CDR1 and CDR2 (germline): MNHEY, SVGAGI. Trimming pared 7 bases from V and 6 bases from J, leaving 13 bases between. This CDR3 is built from 13 residues. The CDR3 sequence: CASIPRGINEQFF. CDR3 sequence (DNA): TGTGCCAGCATCCCCCGTGGTATCAATGAGCAGTTCTTC.

This rearrangement joins TRBV5-1 to TRBJ2-5, with D uncertain. The ends were cut back, 4 bases at V and 0 bases at J, with 4 bases in the middle. Germline loops: CDR1 SGHRS, CDR2 YFSETQ. This CDR3 region has 12 residues. CDR3 residues: CASSRDQETQYF. The CDR3 DNA sequence: TGCGCCAGCAGCAGGGACCAAGAGACCCAGTACTTC.

The chain combines TRBV7-2 with TRBJ2-5; TRBD1 or TRBD2 may be the D gene (5 bases each). The CDR3 totals 13 residues. Trimming stripped 4 bases from V and 8 bases from J, with 14 bases between. CDR1 and CDR2 (germline): SGHTA, FQGNSA. CDR3 sequence reads: CASSWGRSGTQYF. The CDR3 DNA is TGTGCCAGCAGCTGGGGACGATCGGGTACCCAGTACTTC.

This clonotype came up once. The V call is TRBV29-1, the J call TRBJ1-1; TRBD1 matches at 7 bases. The CDR3 has 14 residues. CDR1 is SQVTM, CDR2 ANQGSEA, per germline. J gave up 0 bases and V 2 bases, and 3 bases lay outside the gene matches. The CDR3 sequence is CSVEQGGMNTEAFF. In nucleotides, the CDR3 is TGCAGCGTTGAACAGGGGGGGATGAACACTGAAGCTTTCTTT.

This clonotype was counted only a few times. The V and J genes are TRBV7-9 and TRBJ2-5; 7 bases align to TRBD1. Germline V gene data show CDR1 as SEHNR and CDR2 as FQNEAQ (reference sequence). Trimming at V came to 2 bases and at J to 11 bases, leaving 5 bases not matched to a gene. This CDR3 contains 12 residues. The CDR3 loop reads CASSLPGQPQYF. CDR3 sequence (DNA): TGTGCCAGCAGCTTACCGGGACAGCCGCAGTACTTC. Filled out from reference TRBV7-9 and TRBJ2-5, the complete variable domain reads DTGVSQNPRHKITKRGQNVTFRCDPISEHNRLYWYRQTLGQGPEFLTYFQNEAQLEKSRLLSDRFSAERPKGSFSTLEIQRTEQGDSAMYLCASSLPGQPQYFGPGTRLLVL.

This chain links TRBV3-1 with TRBJ1-1, with D unresolved. Trimming removed 1 base from V and 4 bases from J, with 10 bases in between. This CDR3 region has 14 residues. Germline V gene data show CDR1 as LGHDT and CDR2 as YNNKEL (reference sequence). CDR3 nucleotides: TGTGCCAGCAGCCAAGGAATGGGTACCACTGAAGCTTTCTTT. Encoded protein: CASSQGMGTTEAFF. Full variable domain (rest looked up from reference TRBV3-1 and TRBJ1-1): DTAVSQTPKYLVTQMGNDKSIKCEQNLGHDTMYWYKQDSKKFLKIMFSYNNKELIINETVPNRFSPKSPDKAHLNLHINSLELGDSAVYFCASSQGMGTTEAFFGQGTRLTVV.

The CDR3 spells CASSSPDASERPTTDTQYF. For the CDR3, the DNA is TGTGCCAGCAGCAGTCCCGATGCGTCAGAGCGCCCCACCACAGATACGCAGTATTTT. V usage is TRBV21-1 and J usage is TRBJ2-3; the DNA was not used to check the table's D call, TRBD1. TRBV21-1 is labeled a pseudogene. The CDR3 consists of 19 residues.

This chain connects TRBV30 to TRBJ1-6, with D perhaps matching TRBD1 (5 bases). CDR1 and CDR2 (germline): GTSNPN, SVGIG (reference sequence). The CDR3 is 13 amino acids. With 3 bases removed from V and 7 bases from J, the gap between germline ends came to 10 bases. CDR3 amino acids: CAWSSGLNSPLHF. The CDR3 coding sequence is TGTGCCTGGAGCTCAGGGCTGAATTCACCCCTCCACTTT. The full variable domain, its missing parts supplied by reference TRBV30 and TRBJ1-6, is SQTIHQWPATLVQPVGSPLSLECTVEGTSNPNLYWYRQAAGRGLQLLFYSVGIGQISSEVPQNLSASRPQDRQFILSSKKLLLSDSGFYLCAWSSGLNSPLHFGNGTRLTVT.

This sequence joins TRBV10-3 and TRBJ2-1; 9 positions match TRBD2. The CDR3 loop spans 22 amino acids. V shed 4 bases, J shed 7 bases, and the junction held 29 bases outside the gene matches. Per germline, CDR1 ENHRY and CDR2 SYGVKD. Here the CDR3 DNA reads TGTGCCATCAGTGGGACAACGGAGATGCCTAGCGGGACTCCGCTCACCGTTAATGAGCAGTTCTTC. Its translation is CAISGTTEMPSGTPLTVNEQFF.

This clonotype has a handful of counts. CDR3 sequence: CASSPPAGGGQETQYF. In DNA, the CDR3 is TGTGCCAGCTCACCACCGGCGGGAGGGGGACAAGAGACCCAGTACTTC. The chain has TRBV18 and TRBJ2-5, with TRBD2 matching over 9 bases. Germline CDR1 KGHSH, CDR2 LQKENI. The CDR3 runs 16 residues. Losses at the gene ends were 0 bases for V and 2 bases for J; bases not matched to a gene: 4.

This clonotype qualifies as large. The chain couples TRBV20-1 to TRBJ1-5; D ambiguous. Germline assignment: CDR1 DFQATT and CDR2 SNEGSKA (reference sequence). This CDR3 contains 16 residues. V lost 0 bases to trimming and J lost 3 bases, with 15 bases between them. CDR3 coding DNA: TGCAGTGCTAGAGATTTTCGGGTCTTATCCAATCAGCCCCAGCATTTT. It specifies CSARDFRVLSNQPQHF.

The chain uses TRBV7-2 and TRBJ1-4; D not resolved. The CDR3 has 16 amino acids. The germline V gene encodes CDR1 SGHTA and CDR2 FQGNSA. V dropped 2 bases and J dropped 2 bases, with 12 bases sitting between them. This CDR3 reads CASSLSGYGTNEKLFF. The CDR3 nucleotides are TGTGCCAGCAGCTTATCAGGATACGGTACTAATGAAAAACTGTTTTTT.